The T cell receptor (beta chain) described here comes from a study of T cells in Graves' hyperthyroidism and ophthalmopathy. Whole-study findings and limits: Prediction of ophthalmopathy progression came a median around 7.1 months pre-onset. Expanded thyroid clonotypes (above 0.001) were mostly also found in blood.

It was RNA transcripts that yielded the amplified TCR beta CDR3 regions. HTBI primers were employed in a first-round RT-PCR of the TCR CDR3. TCRdb reanalysed the multiplex PCR reads using MiXCR and keeps one entry per CDR3 protein. The sample lists fewer than 600,000 distinct CDR3 sequences, around 15% occurring once. Diagnoses rested on clinical symptoms, serum thyroxine and TRAb, thyroid ultrasound and orbital computed tomography. PBMCs were derived from more than 8 ml fresh peripheral blood. This clonotype was counted at least ten times. The antigen is not known. Trimming took 6 bases from V and 6 from J, leaving 15 bases between them. Germline V gene data show CDR1 as PRHDT and CDR2 as FYEKMQ (reference sequence). This CDR3 region has 13 residues.

The sample was blood. The chain recombines TRBV13 with TRBJ2-7, with D tentatively TRBD1 or TRBD2 (5 bases each). This sequence originates from a woman aged 40-49 years with Graves' hyperthyroidism. CDR3 coding DNA: TGTGCCAGCAGAGTCGGGGACCGCCCCGAGCAGTACTTC. Its protein product is CASRVGDRPEQYF.